Below, 27 T cell receptor beta chains from the same sample are listed, as sequenced in a study of blood T cell repertoires in COVID-19. Here immunoSEQ multiplex PCR was the method, and the copy in TCRdb shows in-frame clones only, minus some. The sample shows 120,000 to 150,000 clones, roughly 84% of them seen only once. Sequenced sample: peripheral blood. These TCRs come from a woman aged 45-65 years in a cohort sampled during active or convalescent COVID-19.

This chain joins TRBV27 and TRBJ2-3, with 7 bases matching TRBD2. Germline V gives CDR1 MNHEY, CDR2 SMNVEV (reference sequence). The CDR3 covers 14 residues. The V and J ends lost 7 bases and 5 bases, in that order; junction bases with no gene match: 9. The CDR3 nucleotides are TGTGCCAGCAACTACGTGGGGGGGAGAGATACGCAGTATTTT. It codes for CASNYVGGRDTQYF.

This clone was counted a single time. V usage is TRBV12-5 and J usage is TRBJ1-1, with unresolved D. Looked up from germline, CDR1 is LGHNT and CDR2 is FRNRAP. CDR3 length: 12 amino acids. Trimming shortened V by 7 bases and J by 1 base, and 7 bases separated the two germline ends. CDR3: CASAFGNTEAFF. The DNA for the CDR3 is TGTGCTAGTGCCTTCGGGAACACTGAAGCTTTCTTT.

This chain links TRBV7-3 with TRBJ1-6, with D tentatively TRBD1 (5 bases). CDR3 length: 15 amino acids. Trimming removed 1 base from V and 7 bases from J, with 11 bases in between. Germline loops: CDR1 SGHTA, CDR2 FQGTGA. The CDR3 here is CASSLRDSGNSPLHF. CDR3 nucleotide sequence: TGTGCCAGCAGCTTAAGAGACAGTGGGAATTCACCCCTCCACTTT. The entire variable domain, with the rest obtained from reference TRBV7-3 and TRBJ1-6, is as follows: GAGVSQTPSNKVTEKGKYVELRCDPISGHTALYWYRQSLGQGPEFLIYFQGTGAADDSGLPNDRFFAVRPEGSVSTLKIQRTERGDSAVYLCASSLRDSGNSPLHFGNGTRLTVT.

The J gene is TRBJ1-2, the V gene TRBV6-6; D gene ambiguous. The CDR3 extends over 10 amino acids. The germline V gene encodes CDR1 MNHNY and CDR2 SVGAGI (reference sequence). V lost 6 bases, J lost 5 bases, and 4 bases lay in between. The CDR3, as DNA: TGTGCCAGCAGCCAGTATGGCTACACCTTC. Translated: CASSQYGYTF.

The chain joins TRBV2 to TRBJ2-7; weak D call: TRBD1 (6 bases). Germline V CDR1 and CDR2: SNHLY, FYNNEI. Trimming pared 6 bases from V and 5 bases from J, leaving 14 bases between. The CDR3 extends over 13 amino acids. CDR3 in amino acids: CASRLRGLDEQYF. In DNA, the CDR3 is TGTGCCAGCAGGCTCAGGGGATTGGACGAGCAGTACTTC.

This clone was counted once. The V gene is TRBV27, the J gene TRBJ2-3; 11 positions match TRBD2. Germline V gene sequence: CDR1 MNHEY, CDR2 SMNVEV (reference sequence). V was pared by 3 bases and J by 7 bases, with 6 bases of the junction left unmatched. The CDR3 is 15 amino acids. The CDR3 DNA follows: TGTGCCAGCAGTTTCTCTAGCGGGGGGAAAAATACGCAGTATTTT. It encodes CASSFSSGGKNTQYF.

CDR3 in amino acids: CASSPGQGDFAGKLFF. CDR3 coding DNA: TGCGCCAGCAGTCCGGGACAGGGGGATTTTGCGGGGAAACTGTTTTTT. The gene calls are TRBV5-1 and TRBJ1-4; 11 bases agree with TRBD1. The CDR3 contains 16 residues. CDR1 is SGHRS and CDR2 is YFSETQ in the germline V gene. Trimming took 5 bases from V and 11 from J; bases not matched to a gene: 14.

V usage is TRBV5-1 and J usage is TRBJ2-5; TRBD2 matches at 11 bases. V shed 2 bases, J shed 5 bases, and the junction held 2 bases outside the gene matches. Germline V gene lookup returns CDR1 SGHRS and CDR2 YFSETQ. This CDR3 spans 14 amino acids. CDR3 in DNA: TGCGCCAGCAGCTTCGGGACTAGCGGCGAGACCCAGTACTTC. This sequence encodes CASSFGTSGETQYF.

This rearrangement joins TRBV7-9 to TRBJ2-3; TRBD2 matches at 9 bases. Germline V gene data show CDR1 as SEHNR and CDR2 as FQNEAQ (reference sequence). V lost 6 bases, J lost 4 bases, and 5 bases stayed unmatched. The CDR3 runs 14 residues. DNA for the CDR3: TGTGCCAGCAGTCTAACTAGCGGGCCAGATACGCAGTATTTT. Its protein is CASSLTSGPDTQYF. Variable domain in full (rest from reference TRBV7-9 and TRBJ2-3): DTGVSQNPRHKITKRGQNVTFRCDPISEHNRLYWYRQTLGQGPEFLTYFQNEAQLEKSRLLSDRFSAERPKGSFSTLEIQRTEQGDSAMYLCASSLTSGPDTQYFGPGTRLTVL.

This chain links TRBV18 with TRBJ2-1, with 9 nucleotides matching TRBD1. CDR3 length: 16 amino acids. J lost 3 bases, V lost 4 bases, and 7 bases had no gene match. The V gene's germline CDR1 is KGHSH and CDR2 LQKENI. CDR3 sequence reads: CASSLTGGYNYNEQFF. The CDR3 bases are TGTGCCAGCTCACTAACAGGGGGCTACAACTACAATGAGCAGTTCTTC.

The chain uses TRBV5-1 and TRBJ2-7, with TRBD2 as a possible D gene (6 bases). CDR1 and CDR2 from the germline V gene are SGHRS and YFSETQ. Trimming pared 0 bases from V and 2 bases from J, leaving 9 bases between. The CDR3 runs 14 residues. The CDR3 DNA sequence: TGCGCCAGCAGCTTGGGTAGCGGCCCCTACGAGCAGTACTTC. Translated: CASSLGSGPYEQYF.

Comment on this clone: The sample holds other DNA sequences that translate to the same CDR3. The chain links TRBV7-2 to TRBJ2-6; a weak D match, TRBD1 (5 bases). V was shortened by 2 bases and J by 1 base, with 9 bases between the two germline ends. CDR3 length: 16 residues. CDR1 and CDR2 (germline): SGHTA, FQGNSA. In DNA, the CDR3 is TGTGCCAGCAGCTTAAGTACAGGATCTGGGGCCAACGTCCTGACTTTC. The encoded protein is CASSLSTGSGANVLTF. Full variable domain (missing parts from reference TRBV7-2 and TRBJ2-6): GAGVSQSPSNKVTEKGKDVELRCDPISGHTALYWYRQSLGQGLEFLIYFQGNSAPDKSGLPSDRFSAERTGGSVSTLTIQRTQQEDSAVYLCASSLSTGSGANVLTFGAGSRLTVL.

The V gene is TRBV29-1, the J gene TRBJ1-1; 7 bases map to TRBD1. Trimming removed 5 bases from V and 10 bases from J; junction bases left unmatched: 10. The CDR3 has 12 residues. The germline gives CDR1 SQVTM, CDR2 ANQGSEA. The CDR3 DNA sequence: TGCAGCGTTAGAAACAGGGGCGACGCAGCTTTCTTT. This sequence encodes CSVRNRGDAAFF.

V usage is TRBV6-6 and J usage is TRBJ2-7; 9 bases align to TRBD1. The germline gives CDR1 MNHNY, CDR2 SVGAGI (reference sequence). Trimming took 6 bases from V and 2 from J; bases not matched to a gene: 2. The CDR3 totals 13 residues. CDR3: CASRGQGTYEQYF. The CDR3 bases are TGTGCCAGCAGGGGACAGGGCACCTACGAGCAGTACTTC.

The chain joins TRBV19 to TRBJ2-2; maybe TRBD1 (6 bases). Germline values: CDR1 LNHDA, CDR2 SQIVND (reference sequence). Trimming cost V 9 bases and J 5 bases, with 16 bases left between them. This CDR3 has 14 amino acids. This CDR3 reads CASGMGRGTGELFF. The CDR3 nucleotides are TGTGCCAGCGGGATGGGCAGGGGAACCGGGGAGCTGTTTTTT.

This clone was recorded once. This chain joins TRBV11-3 and TRBJ2-5, with 8 bases lining up with TRBD2. Per the germline V gene, CDR1 is SGHNT and CDR2 is YENEEA. The CDR3 has 12 residues. V trimming: 5 bases; J trimming: 5 bases; junction bases outside the gene matches: 1. The CDR3: CASSRGGETQYF. In DNA, the CDR3 is TGTGCCAGCAGCCGCGGGGGGGAGACCCAGTACTTC.

The V gene is TRBV6-5, the J gene TRBJ2-5, with TRBD1 identical over 8 bases. The assigned J gene may be wrong: the sequence end matches TRBJ2-7 better. This CDR3 is 15 amino acids long. The germline CDR1 and CDR2 sequences are MNHEY and SVGAGI. CDR3 sequence: CASSYLDRGGYEQYF. The CDR3 DNA sequence: TGTGCCAGCAGTTACCTCGACAGGGGAGGATACGAGCAGTACTTC.

The chain recombines TRBV11-2 with TRBJ1-6, with D possibly being TRBD1 (5 bases). Germline-derived CDR1 and CDR2 are SGHAT and FQNNGV. CDR3 size: 15 residues. Trimming cost V 1 base and J 7 bases, with 11 bases left between them. The chain's CDR3 is CASSLGQGTNSPLHF. The DNA for the CDR3 is TGTGCCAGCAGCTTAGGTCAGGGTACCAATTCACCCCTCCACTTT.

This clone came up a few times. The genes are TRBV2 and TRBJ1-2; 9 nucleotides match TRBD1. In germline, CDR1 is SNHLY, CDR2 FYNNEI. J gave up 7 bases and V 6 bases, and 6 bases lay outside the gene matches. CDR3 length: 13 residues. This CDR3 is CASSGTGRSGYTF. The DNA of the CDR3 is TGTGCCAGCAGCGGGACAGGGAGGTCTGGCTACACCTTC.

A single count supports this clone. The chain couples TRBV5-8 to TRBJ1-5; 10 nucleotides align to TRBD1. Germline lookup yields CDR1 SGHTS and CDR2 YDEGEE. V trimming: 0 bases; J trimming: 5 bases; junction bases outside the gene matches: 2. The CDR3 covers 15 residues. CDR3: CASSLGDRGDQPQHF. CDR3 sequence (DNA): TGTGCCAGCAGCTTGGGGGACAGGGGCGATCAGCCCCAGCATTTT.

The rearrangement links TRBV19 to TRBJ1-1, with TRBD1 matching over 8 bases. V shed 6 bases and J 7 bases; nucleotides not matched to a gene: 19. CDR1 and CDR2 from the germline V gene are LNHDA and SQIVND (reference sequence). This CDR3 comprises 17 residues. CDR3 bases: TGTGCCAGTAGCCGATGGGCAGGGGGCCCTCACGGCCGTGAAGCTTTCTTT. This sequence encodes CASSRWAGGPHGREAFF.

This clone has just a few counts. The chain couples TRBV12-5 to TRBJ1-6; 8 bases match TRBD1. This CDR3 contains 15 residues. CDR1 LGHNT and CDR2 FRNRAP come from the germline V gene. V was pared by 5 bases and J by 7 bases, with 7 bases of the junction left unmatched. CDR3 sequence reads: CASGVGTGDNSPLHF. The CDR3 DNA reads as TGTGCTAGTGGTGTCGGGACAGGAGACAATTCACCCCTCCACTTT.

This clone was detected once. J is TRBJ2-5 and V is TRBV6-2 or TRBV6-3; 15 bases are shared with TRBD2. Germline V gene lookup returns CDR1 MNHEY and CDR2 SVGEGT. The length of the CDR3 is 20 residues. V dropped 5 bases and J dropped 4; count of bases not matched to a gene: 17. Here the CDR3 DNA reads TGTGCCAGCAGTGTCGGGGTTGGGAGTGGACTAGCGGGGGGGCGAGAGACCCAGTACTTC. Translation gives CASSVGVGSGLAGGRETQYF.

V gene TRBV5-1 combines with J gene TRBJ1-1; D is uncertain. This CDR3 is 14 amino acids long. V was clipped by 0 bases and J by 2 bases, with 8 bases between them. Germline CDR1 reads SGHRS; CDR2 reads YFSETQ. Written as DNA, the CDR3 is TGCGCCAGCAGCTTGGACCTGCGAAACACTGAAGCTTTCTTT. Its translation is CASSLDLRNTEAFF. The variable domain in full, completed from reference TRBV5-1 and TRBJ1-1, reads KAGVTQTPRYLIKTRGQQVTLSCSPISGHRSVSWYQQTPGQGLQFLFEYFSETQRNKGNFPGRFSGRQFSNSRSEMNVSTLELGDSALYLCASSLDLRNTEAFFGQGTRLTVV.

V gene TRBV9 combines with J gene TRBJ2-2, with 11 bases fitting TRBD2. The CDR3 length is 16 residues. Trimming removed 4 bases from V and 2 bases from J; junction bases left unmatched: 4. The germline gives CDR1 SGDLS, CDR2 YYNGEE. CDR3 protein: CASSRLAGTNTGELFF. The DNA of the CDR3 is TGTGCCAGCAGCCGACTAGCGGGGACCAACACCGGGGAGCTGTTTTTT.

The DNA for the CDR3 is TGTGCCAGCAGCCCGCCCGGACAGGGAGACACTGAAGCTTTCTTT. Residues: CASSPPGQGDTEAFF. The chain combines TRBV5-4 with TRBJ1-1, with 8 nucleotides matching TRBD1. Germline V gene lookup returns CDR1 SGHNT and CDR2 YYREEE (reference sequence). This CDR3 region has 15 residues. J was trimmed by 3 bases and V by 4 bases; bases with no gene match: 8.

In this sample, this clone turned up once. The genes are TRBV19 and TRBJ1-2, with 8 bases that match TRBD1. CDR3 length: 14 amino acids. J gave up 8 bases and V 3 bases, and 8 bases lay outside the gene matches. Germline V gene data show CDR1 as LNHDA and CDR2 as SQIVND (reference sequence). The CDR3: CASSMGTGLKGYTF. The DNA for the CDR3 is TGTGCCAGTAGTATGGGGACAGGATTGAAGGGCTACACCTTC.